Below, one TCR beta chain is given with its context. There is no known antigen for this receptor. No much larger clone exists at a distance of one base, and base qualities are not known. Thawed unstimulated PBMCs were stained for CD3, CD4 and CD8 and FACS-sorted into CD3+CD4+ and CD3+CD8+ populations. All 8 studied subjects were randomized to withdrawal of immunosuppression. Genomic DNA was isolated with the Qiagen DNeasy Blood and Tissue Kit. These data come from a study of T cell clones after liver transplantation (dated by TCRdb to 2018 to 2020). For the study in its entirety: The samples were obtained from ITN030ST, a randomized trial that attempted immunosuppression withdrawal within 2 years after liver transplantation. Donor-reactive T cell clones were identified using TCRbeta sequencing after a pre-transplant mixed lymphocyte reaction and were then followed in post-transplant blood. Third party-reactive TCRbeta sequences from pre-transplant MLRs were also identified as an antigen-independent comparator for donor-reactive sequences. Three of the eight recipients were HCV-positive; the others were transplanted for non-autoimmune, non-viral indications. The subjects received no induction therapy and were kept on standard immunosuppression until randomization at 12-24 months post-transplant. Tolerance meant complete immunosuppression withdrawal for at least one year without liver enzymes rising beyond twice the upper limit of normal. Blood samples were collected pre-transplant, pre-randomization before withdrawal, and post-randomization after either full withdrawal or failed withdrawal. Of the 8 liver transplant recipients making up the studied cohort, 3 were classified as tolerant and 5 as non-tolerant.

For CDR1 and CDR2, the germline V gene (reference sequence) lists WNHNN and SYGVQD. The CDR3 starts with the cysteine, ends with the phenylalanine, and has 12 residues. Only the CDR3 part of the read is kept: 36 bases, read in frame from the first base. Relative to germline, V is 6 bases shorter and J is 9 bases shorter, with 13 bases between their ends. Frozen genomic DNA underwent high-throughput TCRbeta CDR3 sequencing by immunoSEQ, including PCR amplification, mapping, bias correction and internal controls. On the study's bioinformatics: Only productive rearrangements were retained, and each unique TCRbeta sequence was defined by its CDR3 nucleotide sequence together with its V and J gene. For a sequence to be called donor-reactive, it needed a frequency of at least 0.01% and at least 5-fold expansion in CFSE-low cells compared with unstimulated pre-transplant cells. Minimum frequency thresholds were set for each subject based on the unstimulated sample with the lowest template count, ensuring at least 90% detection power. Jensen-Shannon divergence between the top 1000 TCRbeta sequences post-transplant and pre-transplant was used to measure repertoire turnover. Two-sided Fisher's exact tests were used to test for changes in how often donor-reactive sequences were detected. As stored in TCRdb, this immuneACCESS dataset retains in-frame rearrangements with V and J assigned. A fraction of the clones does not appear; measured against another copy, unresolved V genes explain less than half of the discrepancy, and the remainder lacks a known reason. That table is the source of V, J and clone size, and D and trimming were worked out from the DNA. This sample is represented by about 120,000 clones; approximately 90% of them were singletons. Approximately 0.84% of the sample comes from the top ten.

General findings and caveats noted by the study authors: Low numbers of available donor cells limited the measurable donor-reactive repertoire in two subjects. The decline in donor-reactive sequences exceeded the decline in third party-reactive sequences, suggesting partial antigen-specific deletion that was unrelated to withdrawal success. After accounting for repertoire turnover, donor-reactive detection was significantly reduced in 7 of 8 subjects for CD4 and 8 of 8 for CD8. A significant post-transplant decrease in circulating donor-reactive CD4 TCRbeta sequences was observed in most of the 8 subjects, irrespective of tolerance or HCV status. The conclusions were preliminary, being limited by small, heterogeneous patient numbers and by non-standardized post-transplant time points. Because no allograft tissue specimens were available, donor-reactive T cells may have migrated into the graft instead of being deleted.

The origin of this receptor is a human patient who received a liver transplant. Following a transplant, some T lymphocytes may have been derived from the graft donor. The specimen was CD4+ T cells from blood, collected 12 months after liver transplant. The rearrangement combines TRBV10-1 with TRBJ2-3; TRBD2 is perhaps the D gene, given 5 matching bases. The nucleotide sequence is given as TGCGCCAGCAGGGCGCAGCGGAAAACGCAGTATTTT. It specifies CASRAQRKTQYF.